The T cell receptor beta chain under discussion was sequenced for a study of cytomegalovirus exposure and HLA in healthy donors. Study findings and constraints: What a later analysis showed was that several of the most significant clusters appeared linked to common viral pathogens.

V trimming: 5 bases; J trimming: 1 base; junction bases outside the gene matches: 8. The CDR3 has 16 residues. CDR1 is SGHNT and CDR2 is YYREEE in the germline V gene (reference sequence). With respect to this clone: Its antigen is still unknown.

PCR employed 60 Vbeta and 13 Jbeta primers. TCRdb's table, derived via immunoSEQ multiplex PCR, lists solely in-frame clones and lacks some. The repertoire holds 150,000 to 200,000 clones, 70% to 85% seen once, with more than 1.3% in the top ten. The V call is TRBV5-4, the J call TRBJ2-2; 7 bases map to TRBD2. This clonotype was sampled from a male donor in good health and CMV-seronegative. Sequencing was performed on PBMCs. The CDR3, as DNA: TGTGCCAGCAGGTTAAAAGGGGAGGGGAACACCGGGGAGCTGTTTTTT. Translation gives CASRLKGEGNTGELFF.